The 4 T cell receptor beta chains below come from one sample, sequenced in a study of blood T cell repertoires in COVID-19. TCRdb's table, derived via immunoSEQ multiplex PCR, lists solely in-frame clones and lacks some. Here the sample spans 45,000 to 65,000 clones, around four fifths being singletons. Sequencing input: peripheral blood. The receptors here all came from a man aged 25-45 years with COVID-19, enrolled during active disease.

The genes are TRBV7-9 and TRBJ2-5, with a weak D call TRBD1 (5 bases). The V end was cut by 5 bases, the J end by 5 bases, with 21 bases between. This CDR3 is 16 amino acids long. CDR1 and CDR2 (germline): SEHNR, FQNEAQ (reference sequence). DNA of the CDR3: TGTGCCAGCAGCCCGCCGACAGAACGCATTGGGGAGACCCAGTACTTC. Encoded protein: CASSPPTERIGETQYF.

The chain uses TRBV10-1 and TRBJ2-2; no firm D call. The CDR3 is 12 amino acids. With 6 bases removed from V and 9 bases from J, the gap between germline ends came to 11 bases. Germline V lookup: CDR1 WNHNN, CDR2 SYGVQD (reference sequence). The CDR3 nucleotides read TGCGCCAGCAGCGCTAGTCCTAGGGAGCTGTTTTTT. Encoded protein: CASSASPRELFF.

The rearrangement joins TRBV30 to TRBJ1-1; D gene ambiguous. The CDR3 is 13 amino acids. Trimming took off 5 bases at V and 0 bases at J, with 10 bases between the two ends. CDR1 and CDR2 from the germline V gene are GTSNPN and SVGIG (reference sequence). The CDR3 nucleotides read TGTGCCTGGGCGGTTGGGCTGAACACTGAAGCTTTCTTT. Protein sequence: CAWAVGLNTEAFF.

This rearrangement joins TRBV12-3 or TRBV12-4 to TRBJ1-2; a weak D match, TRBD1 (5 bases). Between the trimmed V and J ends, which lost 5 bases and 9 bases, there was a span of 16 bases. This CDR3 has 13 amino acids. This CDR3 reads CASSSDSRGRYTF. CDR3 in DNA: TGTGCCAGCAGTAGTGACAGTAGGGGTCGCTACACCTTC.